The clone carrying this T cell receptor beta chain was counted only a few times. Its target is unknown. These data come from a study of cytomegalovirus exposure and HLA in healthy donors. V was shortened by 4 bases and J by 6 bases, with 17 bases between the two germline ends. Germline loops: CDR1 SGDLS, CDR2 YYNGEE. The CDR3 consists of 15 residues. It was with 60 Vbeta and 13 Jbeta primers that the PCR ran. Profiled with immunoSEQ multiplex PCR; TCRdb holds only in-frame clones, not every one. The sample includes about 160,000 clones, approximately 60% of them seen just once. Study-level results: Researchers reported that a few CMV-associated chains were confirmed in vitro as CMV antigen-specific. It was reportedly the case that the classifier diagnosed cytomegalovirus status with high specificity and sensitivity.

This TCR came from a woman aged 60-75 years in good health and CMV-seropositive. V and J are TRBV9 and TRBJ2-1; D perhaps matches TRBD2 (6 bases). The sample comprised PBMCs. The CDR3 DNA follows: TGTGCCAGCAGCCCAGACTACGGGGGATCCAATGAGCAGTTCTTC. This codes for CASSPDYGGSNEQFF.